Following are 16 T cell receptor beta chains from one sample sequenced in a study of blood T cell repertoires in COVID-19. Sequencing was performed with immunoSEQ multiplex PCR; in TCRdb, only in-frame clones are kept and a portion is missing. The table lists tens of thousands of clones, about 90% of them singletons. The sample comprised peripheral blood. The origin of the receptors is a human donor in a cohort sampled during active COVID-19.

This clone was detected only once. V gene TRBV5-8 combines with J gene TRBJ2-2; 7 nucleotides line up with TRBD2. After removal of 5 bases from V and 3 bases from J, the junction contained 4 bases not matched to a gene. This CDR3 is built from 14 residues. Germline-derived CDR1 and CDR2 are SGHTS and YDEGEE. CDR3 coding DNA: TGTGCCAGCAGACGGGACTACTACACCGGGGAGCTGTTTTTT. Residues: CASRRDYYTGELFF. Filled out from reference TRBV5-8 and TRBJ2-2, the complete variable domain reads EAGVTQSPTHLIKTRGQQATLRCSPISGHTSVYWYQQALGLGLQFLLWYDEGEERNRGNFPPRFSGRQFPNYSSELNVNALELEDSALYLCASRRDYYTGELFFGEGSRLTVL.

This chain uses TRBV5-1 with TRBJ2-7; a possible D gene is TRBD1 (5 bases). Germline assignment: CDR1 SGHRS and CDR2 YFSETQ. V lost 1 base and J lost 3, with 11 bases in between. The CDR3 has 14 residues. The CDR3 loop is CASSLTGRVYEQYF. Written as DNA, the CDR3 is TGCGCCAGCAGCTTGACAGGAAGAGTCTACGAGCAGTACTTC.

The chain recombines TRBV10-3 with TRBJ1-2; D unclear. Germline assignment: CDR1 ENHRY and CDR2 SYGVKD. This CDR3 is 14 amino acids long. Deletions cut 4 bases from V and 4 bases from J, with 13 bases between. The CDR3 loop reads CAISAAEAFYGYTF. CDR3 DNA sequence: TGTGCCATCAGTGCCGCGGAGGCCTTCTATGGCTACACCTTC.

J is TRBJ2-7 and V is TRBV30, with 8 bases fitting TRBD1. The ends lost 2 bases at V and 7 bases at J; junction bases unmatched: 4. The germline gives CDR1 GTSNPN, CDR2 SVGIG (reference sequence). This CDR3 comprises 12 residues. CDR3 nucleotide sequence: TGTGCCTGGAGTAGACAGGGGTGGGAGCAGTACTTC. Translating it yields CAWSRQGWEQYF.

The V and J genes are TRBV3-1 (or the pseudogene TRBV3-2) and TRBJ2-7, with a tentative D call TRBD2 (7 bases). V was shortened by 3 bases and J by 1 base, with 13 bases between the two germline ends. The CDR3 contains 15 residues. Germline loops: CDR1 LGHDT, CDR2 YNNKEL (reference sequence). The CDR3 here is CASSQGGGGSYEQYF. In DNA form, the CDR3 reads TGTGCCAGCAGCCAGGGGGGCGGGGGATCCTACGAGCAGTACTTC.

This chain joins TRBV5-4 and TRBJ1-2; the match to TRBD1 covers 8 bases. V lost 2 bases to trimming and J lost 5 bases; unmatched junction nucleotides: 5. This CDR3 is built from 14 residues. Germline CDR1 SGHNT, CDR2 YYREEE (reference sequence). CDR3 amino acids: CASSFRDRTYGYTF. CDR3 coding DNA: TGTGCCAGCAGCTTCCGGGACAGGACTTATGGCTACACCTTC.

CDR3 sequence reads: CASSHELPGQGYEQYF. In DNA form, the CDR3 reads TGCGCCAGCAGCCACGAACTTCCGGGACAGGGCTACGAGCAGTACTTC. This chain joins TRBV4-1 and TRBJ2-7, with 9 bases that match TRBD1. This CDR3 region has 16 residues. CDR1 is MGHRA and CDR2 is YSYEKL in the germline V gene. V gave up 3 bases and J gave up 3 bases; unmatched junction bases: 9.

The chain links TRBV30 to TRBJ2-5, with 11 positions matching TRBD2. The germline CDR1 and CDR2 sequences are GTSNPN and SVGIG (reference sequence). CDR3 length: 13 residues. V trimming: 8 bases; J trimming: 4 bases; junction bases outside the gene matches: 6. CDR3 DNA sequence: TGTGCCGGAACTAGCGGGAGCGGAGAGACCCAGTACTTC. This translates into CAGTSGSGETQYF.

The genes are TRBV30 and TRBJ2-1; 8 bases align to TRBD1. This CDR3 is built from 11 residues. The germline V gene has CDR1 GTSNPN and CDR2 SVGIG (reference sequence). Trimming cost V 3 bases and J 14 bases; bases outside gene matches: 6. DNA for the CDR3: TGTGCCTGGAGCCCAGGACAGGGAAAGTTCTTC. Translation gives CAWSPGQGKFF.

V gene TRBV7-2 combines with J gene TRBJ2-3, with TRBD1 matching over 11 bases. The CDR3 consists of 15 residues. Germline V gene data show CDR1 as SGHTA and CDR2 as FQGNSA. V gave up 0 bases and J gave up 6 bases; unmatched junction bases: 2. The CDR3 loop reads CASSLAGTGGDTQYF. CDR3 nucleotide sequence: TGTGCCAGCAGCTTAGCCGGGACAGGGGGTGATACGCAGTATTTT.

The CDR3 DNA sequence: TGTGCCAGCAGCCTAGAGATACAGGGGTTTGAGCAGTACTTC. Translation gives CASSLEIQGFEQYF. The chain carries TRBV7-2 and TRBJ2-7; 7 bases line up with TRBD1. CDR3 length: 14 residues. The junction had 11 bases not matched to a gene; V was cut back by 5 bases and J by 7 bases. Germline-derived CDR1 and CDR2 are SGHTA and FQGNSA.

This chain uses TRBV6-1 with TRBJ2-7; 10 positions agree with TRBD1. The trim removed 0 bases at V and 6 bases at J, leaving 8 bases unmatched. Germline CDR1 and CDR2: MNHNS and SASEGT. CDR3 size: 16 residues. The CDR3 DNA reads as TGTGCCAGCAGTGAAGCCGGGACAGGGGATCCCCTCGAGCAGTACTTC. Amino acid sequence: CASSEAGTGDPLEQYF.

The chain uses TRBV7-2 and TRBJ1-3, with 7 bases lining up with TRBD1. The length of the CDR3 is 16 residues. CDR1 is SGHTA, CDR2 FQGNSA, per germline. The V gene end was trimmed by 6 bases and the J gene end by 4 bases; junction bases not matched to a gene: 12. CDR3 DNA: TGTGCCAGCAGTTTCTCTTACCCGGGACAGGGAAACACCATATATTTT. Translating gives CASSFSYPGQGNTIYF.

CDR3 amino acids: CASSDRGQGGFMDTQYF. The CDR3, as DNA: TGTGCCAGCAGTGATCGGGGGCAGGGGGGATTTATGGATACGCAGTATTTT. The J gene is TRBJ2-3, the V gene TRBV2; D might be TRBD1 (7 bases). Germline assignment: CDR1 SNHLY and CDR2 FYNNEI. The CDR3 is made up of 17 amino acids. V was clipped by 3 bases and J by 6 bases, with 22 bases between them.

The rearrangement links TRBV3-1 (or the pseudogene TRBV3-2) to TRBJ1-1; 9 bases fit TRBD1. CDR1 and CDR2 (germline): LGHDT, YNNKEL (reference sequence). After removal of 2 bases from V and 3 bases from J, the junction contained 7 bases not matched to a gene. CDR3 length equals 16 residues. CDR3 coding DNA: TGTGCCAGCAGCCAAACAGGGACAGGGTTCTACACTGAAGCTTTCTTT. It codes for CASSQTGTGFYTEAFF.

The chain carries TRBV30 and TRBJ1-1, with a weak D call TRBD1 (6 bases). V lost 4 bases to trimming and J lost 3 bases, with 12 bases between them. Looked up from germline, CDR1 is GTSNPN and CDR2 is SVGIG (reference sequence). The CDR3 totals 13 residues. The CDR3 coding sequence is TGTGCCTGGAACGTTGACAGGTACACTGAAGCTTTCTTT. Its protein is CAWNVDRYTEAFF. The full variable domain, completed using reference TRBV30 and TRBJ1-1, is SQTIHQWPATLVQPVGSPLSLECTVEGTSNPNLYWYRQAAGRGLQLLFYSVGIGQISSEVPQNLSASRPQDRQFILSSKKLLLSDSGFYLCAWNVDRYTEAFFGQGTRLTVV.